This T cell receptor beta chain was sequenced during a study of regulatory T cells in long-lasting Graves disease. The CDR3 consists of 14 residues. Trimming took 2 bases from V and 8 from J, leaving 13 bases between them. Germline CDR1 reads KGHSH; CDR2 reads LQKENI. According to the study, TCR beta libraries were built with iRepertoire HTBI primers and CDR3-region Arm-PCR. MiXCR, run by TCRdb on the multiplex PCR reads, gives a single entry per CDR3 protein. Of 400,000 to 500,000 distinct CDR3 sequences in the sample, 12% to 15% were seen once. As for time point: newly diagnosed GD, antithyroid drugs for less than 3 months. PBMC RNA was the source of the TCR library. This clonotype was detected many times. In addition, the sample was reused for a study of T cells in Graves' hyperthyroidism and ophthalmopathy.

The sample consisted of peripheral blood mononuclear cells (PBMCs), taken at new diagnosis, from a patient treated with antithyroid drugs. V and J are TRBV18 and TRBJ2-1; possibly TRBD1 for D (5 bases). The TCR comes from a woman between 50 and 59 years old with Graves disease. CDR3 loop: CASSPSRVGDEQFF. As DNA, the CDR3 is TGTGCCAGCTCACCAAGCAGGGTCGGCGATGAGCAGTTCTTC.